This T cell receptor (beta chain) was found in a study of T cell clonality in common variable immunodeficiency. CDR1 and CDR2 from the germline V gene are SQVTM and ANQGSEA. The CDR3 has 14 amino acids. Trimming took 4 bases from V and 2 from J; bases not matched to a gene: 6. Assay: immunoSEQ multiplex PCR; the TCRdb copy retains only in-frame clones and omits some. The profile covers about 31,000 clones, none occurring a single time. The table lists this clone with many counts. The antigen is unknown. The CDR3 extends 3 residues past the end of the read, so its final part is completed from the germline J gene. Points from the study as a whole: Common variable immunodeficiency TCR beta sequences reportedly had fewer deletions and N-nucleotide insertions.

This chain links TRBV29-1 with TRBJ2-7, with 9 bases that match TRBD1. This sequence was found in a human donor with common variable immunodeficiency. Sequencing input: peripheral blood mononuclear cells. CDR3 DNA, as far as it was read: TGCAGCGTTGTCGGGACAGGGTTTCCCTACGAG. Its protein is CSVVGTGFPYE. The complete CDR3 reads CSVVGTGFPYEQYF.